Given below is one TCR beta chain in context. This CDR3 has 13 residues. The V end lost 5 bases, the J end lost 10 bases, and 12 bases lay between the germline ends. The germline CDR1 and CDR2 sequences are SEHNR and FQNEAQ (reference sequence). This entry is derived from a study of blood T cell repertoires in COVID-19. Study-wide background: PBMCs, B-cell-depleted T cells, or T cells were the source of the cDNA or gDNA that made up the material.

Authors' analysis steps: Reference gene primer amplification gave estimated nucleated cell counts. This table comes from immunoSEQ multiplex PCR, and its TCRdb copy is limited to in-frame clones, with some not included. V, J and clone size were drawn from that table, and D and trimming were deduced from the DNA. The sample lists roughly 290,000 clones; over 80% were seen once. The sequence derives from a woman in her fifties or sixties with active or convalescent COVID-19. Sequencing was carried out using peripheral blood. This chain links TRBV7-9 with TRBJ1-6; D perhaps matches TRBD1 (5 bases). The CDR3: CASSLDQGSPLHF. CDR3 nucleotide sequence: TGTGCCAGCAGCCTTGATCAGGGCTCACCCCTCCACTTT.